The rows below give T cell receptor beta chains drawn from one sample of a study of beta chain features in type 1 diabetes. Sequencing was performed with immunoSEQ multiplex PCR; in TCRdb, only in-frame clones are kept and a portion is missing. Of roughly 370,000 clones in the sample, roughly 14% are singletons; the top ten hold less than 0.04%. Sequenced input: naive CD4+ T cells from blood. The receptor set was obtained from a young man in good health. The CDR3 runs from the conserved cysteine through the conserved F or W. D genes are given only for firm matches. Some rows mark clone size as missing; the rest say once, few, many or name a class of expanded clone.

CDR3 protein: CASSPPERYSKKDYGYTF
CDR3 DNA: TGCGCCAGCAGTCCCCCCGAGAGATACAGCAAAAAGGACTATGGCTACACCTTC
D gene: .
clone size: .
J gene: TRBJ1-2
V gene: TRBV23-1

CDR3 protein: CASSPGPYGYTF
CDR3 DNA: TGCGCCAGCAGCCCTGGGCCTTATGGCTACACCTTC
D gene: .
clone size: .
J gene: TRBJ1-2
V gene: TRBV5-1

CDR3 protein: CASKAPGIYNEQFF
CDR3 DNA: TGTGCCAGCAAGGCCCCGGGGATCTACAATGAGCAGTTCTTC
D gene: .
clone size: few
J gene: TRBJ2-1
V gene: TRBV2

CDR3 protein: CASSPGFKDTQYF
CDR3 DNA: TGTGCCAGCAGCCCGGGTTTTAAAGATACGCAGTATTTT
D gene: .
clone size: few
J gene: TRBJ2-3
V gene: TRBV11-1

CDR3 protein: CASSRDDVSYEQYF
CDR3 DNA: TGTGCCAGTAGTAGGGACGACGTCTCCTACGAGCAGTACTTC
D gene: .
clone size: .
J gene: TRBJ2-7
V gene: TRBV19

CDR3 protein: CASSNGQGHEQYF
CDR3 DNA: TGCGCCAGCAGCAACGGACAGGGCCACGAGCAGTACTTC
D gene: TRBD1
clone size: .
J gene: TRBJ2-7
V gene: TRBV5-1

CDR3 protein: CATSRDIRLSTDTQYF
CDR3 DNA: TGTGCCACCAGCAGGGACATTCGACTGTCCACAGATACGCAGTATTTT
D gene: .
clone size: .
J gene: TRBJ2-3
V gene: TRBV15

CDR3 protein: CASSLTRFPDTQYF
CDR3 DNA: TGTGCCAGCAGCTTAACAAGGTTTCCAGATACGCAGTATTTT
D gene: .
clone size: few
J gene: TRBJ2-3
V gene: TRBV7-2

CDR3 protein: CASSVRPRAGEDTQYF
CDR3 DNA: TGTGCCAGCAGCGTACGACCGAGAGCGGGAGAAGATACGCAGTATTTT
D gene: TRBD2
clone size: .
J gene: TRBJ2-3
V gene: TRBV9

CDR3 protein: CSASGGYEQFF
CDR3 DNA: TGCAGTGCTTCGGGGGGCTATGAGCAGTTCTTC
D gene: .
clone size: .
J gene: TRBJ2-1
V gene: TRBV20-1

CDR3 protein: CASSQTTSGEQFF
CDR3 DNA: TGTGCCAGCAGCCAGACTACTTCAGGTGAGCAGTTCTTC
D gene: .
clone size: .
J gene: TRBJ2-1
V gene: TRBV7-3

CDR3 protein: CAWAPSPGVRETQYF
CDR3 DNA: TGTGCCTGGGCTCCAAGCCCAGGGGTACGAGAGACCCAGTACTTC
D gene: .
clone size: .
J gene: TRBJ2-5
V gene: TRBV30

CDR3 protein: CASSIYEQFF
CDR3 DNA: TGTGCCAGCAGTATCTATGAGCAGTTCTTC
D gene: .
clone size: .
J gene: TRBJ2-1
V gene: TRBV2

CDR3 protein: CASSLTSGKEQFF
CDR3 DNA: TGCGCCAGCAGCTTGACTAGCGGGAAAGAGCAGTTCTTC
D gene: TRBD2
clone size: .
J gene: TRBJ2-1
V gene: TRBV5-1

CDR3 protein: CASSQDLAGAANTGELFF
CDR3 DNA: TGCGCCAGCAGCCAAGATCTAGCGGGGGCCGCGAACACCGGGGAGCTGTTTTTT
D gene: TRBD2
clone size: few
J gene: TRBJ2-2
V gene: TRBV4-3

CDR3 protein: CASSSEGSTDTQYF
CDR3 DNA: TGTGCCAGCAGCTCGGAGGGCTCGACAGATACGCAGTATTTT
D gene: .
clone size: .
J gene: TRBJ2-3
V gene: TRBV7-9

CDR3 protein: CASRLGVLETQYF
CDR3 DNA: TGTGCCAGCCGTCTAGGCGTGCTGGAGACCCAGTACTTC
D gene: .
clone size: .
J gene: TRBJ2-5
V gene: TRBV27

CDR3 protein: CASSYSSDGFYGYTF
CDR3 DNA: TGTGCCAGCAGTTACTCGAGTGACGGCTTCTATGGCTACACCTTC
D gene: .
clone size: .
J gene: TRBJ1-2
V gene: TRBV6-5

CDR3 protein: CASSLVGRVDQPQHF
CDR3 DNA: TGCGCCAGCAGCTTGGTGGGCAGGGTCGATCAGCCCCAGCATTTT
D gene: .
clone size: .
J gene: TRBJ1-5
V gene: TRBV5-1

CDR3 protein: CASSQDLERALLNEQFF
CDR3 DNA: TGTGCCAGCAGCCAAGATCTTGAGCGGGCCTTACTCAATGAGCAGTTCTTC
D gene: .
clone size: .
J gene: TRBJ2-1
V gene: TRBV14

CDR3 protein: CASSKVAFENIQYF
CDR3 DNA: TGTGCCAGCAGCAAAGTCGCTTTCGAAAACATTCAGTACTTC
D gene: .
clone size: many
J gene: TRBJ2-4
V gene: TRBV21-1

CDR3 protein: CASSFTGTVGEDQHF
CDR3 DNA: TGTGCCAGCAGCTTTACCGGGACAGTGGGGGAGGACCAGCATTTT
D gene: TRBD1
clone size: .
J gene: TRBJ1-5
V gene: TRBV7-9

CDR3 protein: CASSLAGVQFF
CDR3 DNA: TGTGCCAGCAGCTTAGCGGGGGTGCAGTTCTTC
D gene: .
clone size: .
J gene: TRBJ2-1
V gene: TRBV7-2

CDR3 protein: CSDRQGASGYTF
CDR3 DNA: TGCAGCGACCGACAGGGGGCGAGTGGCTACACCTTC
D gene: TRBD1
clone size: .
J gene: TRBJ1-2
V gene: TRBV29-1

CDR3 protein: CASSKDAGFDGNQPQHF
CDR3 DNA: TGTGCCAGCAGCAAAGATGCAGGCTTCGATGGGAATCAGCCCCAGCATTTT
D gene: .
clone size: .
J gene: TRBJ1-5
V gene: TRBV21-1

CDR3 protein: CAWSQGGHGYTF
CDR3 DNA: TGTGCCTGGAGCCAGGGGGGACATGGCTACACCTTC
D gene: TRBD1
clone size: few
J gene: TRBJ1-2
V gene: TRBV30

CDR3 protein: CASSLGTVGNTIYF
CDR3 DNA: TGTGCCAGCAGCCTGGGGACAGTCGGAAACACCATATATTTT
D gene: TRBD1
clone size: .
J gene: TRBJ1-3
V gene: TRBV7-9

CDR3 protein: CASSPEPSRTEAFF
CDR3 DNA: TGTGCCAGCAGCCCGGAGCCCTCGAGGACTGAAGCTTTCTTT
D gene: .
clone size: .
J gene: TRBJ1-1
V gene: TRBV7-9

CDR3 protein: CASSVKERHEQYF
CDR3 DNA: TGTGCCAGCAGCGTAAAGGAAAGACACGAGCAGTACTTC
D gene: .
clone size: .
J gene: TRBJ2-7
V gene: TRBV9

CDR3 protein: CASSLVAARGYTF
CDR3 DNA: TGTGCCAGCAGCTTAGTGGCGGCGCGCGGCTACACCTTC
D gene: .
clone size: few
J gene: TRBJ1-2
V gene: TRBV13

CDR3 protein: CASSLDLSGPGELFF
CDR3 DNA: TGTGCCAGCAGCTTAGATCTGTCAGGTCCCGGGGAGCTGTTTTTT
D gene: .
clone size: few
J gene: TRBJ2-2
V gene: TRBV11-3

CDR3 protein: CSVSTGTGKNIQYF
CDR3 DNA: TGCAGCGTTTCTACCGGGACAGGGAAAAACATTCAGTACTTC
D gene: TRBD1
clone size: few
J gene: TRBJ2-4
V gene: TRBV29-1

CDR3 protein: CASSEIWNQPQHF
CDR3 DNA: TGCGCCAGCAGTGAAATTTGGAATCAGCCCCAGCATTTT
D gene: .
clone size: .
J gene: TRBJ1-5
V gene: TRBV10-1

CDR3 protein: CASSFDSGERNTIYF
CDR3 DNA: TGTGCCAGCAGCTTCGATTCTGGGGAACGAAACACCATATATTTT
D gene: .
clone size: few
J gene: TRBJ1-3
V gene: TRBV7-9

CDR3 protein: CASSADRAGAAGSHEQFF
CDR3 DNA: TGTGCCAGCAGCGCCGACAGGGCCGGAGCGGCGGGGAGTCATGAGCAGTTCTTC
D gene: .
clone size: few
J gene: TRBJ2-1
V gene: TRBV9

CDR3 protein: CASQKLAEETQYF
CDR3 DNA: TGCGCCAGCCAGAAGCTAGCGGAAGAGACCCAGTACTTC
D gene: TRBD2
clone size: few
J gene: TRBJ2-5
V gene: TRBV10-2

CDR3 protein: CSVDWTGIADTQYF
CDR3 DNA: TGCAGCGTTGACTGGACAGGGATCGCAGATACGCAGTATTTT
D gene: TRBD1
clone size: few
J gene: TRBJ2-3
V gene: TRBV29-1

CDR3 protein: CASSPRAGQSYGYTF
CDR3 DNA: TGTGCCAGCTCACCACGGGCAGGGCAGTCGTATGGCTACACCTTC
D gene: .
clone size: few
J gene: TRBJ1-2
V gene: TRBV18

CDR3 protein: CASTDRGSVDEQFF
CDR3 DNA: TGTGCCAGTACCGACAGGGGGTCTGTGGATGAGCAGTTCTTC
D gene: TRBD1
clone size: .
J gene: TRBJ2-1
V gene: TRBV19

CDR3 protein: CASSRITDTQYF
CDR3 DNA: TGTGCCAGCAGCCGAATCACAGATACGCAGTATTTT
D gene: .
clone size: few
J gene: TRBJ2-3
V gene: TRBV11-3

CDR3 protein: CASSLQGASEQFF
CDR3 DNA: TGTGCCAGCAGCTTACAGGGGGCGAGTGAGCAGTTCTTC
D gene: TRBD1
clone size: .
J gene: TRBJ2-1
V gene: TRBV7-9

CDR3 protein: CASSLLAGDANTQYF
CDR3 DNA: TGTGCCAGCAGCTTACTAGCGGGAGACGCAAATACGCAGTATTTT
D gene: TRBD2
clone size: few
J gene: TRBJ2-3
V gene: TRBV7-3

CDR3 protein: CASGERNTIYF
CDR3 DNA: TGTGCCAGCGGGGAACGAAACACCATATATTTT
D gene: .
clone size: .
J gene: TRBJ1-3
V gene: TRBV7-2

CDR3 protein: CASSLRDRGPYNEQFF
CDR3 DNA: TGTGCCAGCAGTCTCCGGGACAGGGGGCCCTACAATGAGCAGTTCTTC
D gene: TRBD1
clone size: few
J gene: TRBJ2-1
V gene: TRBV9

CDR3 protein: CASSGVPGNSEAFF
CDR3 DNA: TGTGCCAGCAGCGGAGTGCCGGGTAACTCTGAAGCTTTCTTT
D gene: .
clone size: once
J gene: TRBJ1-1
V gene: TRBV5-6

CDR3 protein: CASSLEESWAYNEQFF
CDR3 DNA: TGTGCCAGCAGCCTAGAGGAGTCGTGGGCCTACAATGAGCAGTTCTTC
D gene: .
clone size: few
J gene: TRBJ2-1
V gene: TRBV13

CDR3 protein: CASSQAQGARTGELFF
CDR3 DNA: TGTGCCAGCAGCCAAGCCCAGGGGGCGAGAACCGGGGAGCTGTTTTTT
D gene: TRBD1
clone size: .
J gene: TRBJ2-2
V gene: TRBV7-9

CDR3 protein: CASSEIKGPGETQYF
CDR3 DNA: TGTGCCAGCAGCGAAATTAAGGGACCCGGAGAGACCCAGTACTTC
D gene: .
clone size: .
J gene: TRBJ2-5
V gene: TRBV6-1

CDR3 protein: CACSLMGYQPQHF
CDR3 DNA: TGTGCCTGTAGTTTAATGGGGTATCAGCCCCAGCATTTT
D gene: .
clone size: .
J gene: TRBJ1-5
V gene: TRBV30

CDR3 protein: CASSPRGQPQHF
CDR3 DNA: TGTGCCAGCTCACCACGGGGCCAGCCCCAGCATTTT
D gene: .
clone size: .
J gene: TRBJ1-5
V gene: TRBV18

CDR3 protein: CASSFRGISGYTDTQYF
CDR3 DNA: TGTGCCAGCAGCTTCCGTGGTATTAGCGGTTACACAGATACGCAGTATTTT
D gene: .
clone size: few
J gene: TRBJ2-3
V gene: TRBV9

CDR3 protein: CASSLYGGEKDGYTF
CDR3 DNA: TGTGCCAGCAGCTTATACGGAGGGGAAAAGGATGGCTACACCTTC
D gene: .
clone size: .
J gene: TRBJ1-2
V gene: TRBV11-2

CDR3 protein: CASSRRYEQFF
CDR3 DNA: TGTGCCAGCAGTAGGAGGTATGAGCAGTTCTTC
D gene: .
clone size: many
J gene: TRBJ2-1
V gene: TRBV7-2

CDR3 protein: CSVGHTDTQYF
CDR3 DNA: TGCAGCGTCGGACACACAGATACGCAGTATTTT
D gene: .
clone size: few
J gene: TRBJ2-3
V gene: TRBV29-1

CDR3 protein: CASSVHTNTGELFF
CDR3 DNA: TGTGCCAGCAGCGTACACACTAACACCGGGGAGCTGTTTTTT
D gene: .
clone size: .
J gene: TRBJ2-2
V gene: TRBV9